Each of the 27 T cell receptor beta chains below was sequenced from the same sample in a study of cytomegalovirus exposure and HLA in healthy donors. 13 Jbeta primers and 60 Vbeta primers were used for the PCR. This table comes from immunoSEQ multiplex PCR, and its TCRdb copy is limited to in-frame clones, with some not included. The table records about 110,000 clones, around 80% of them present only once. Sequences were obtained from PBMCs. The receptor set was obtained from a woman in her 40s in good health and CMV-seronegative.

The chain links TRBV30 to TRBJ2-5, with 16 bases aligning to TRBD2. The CDR3 spans 20 residues. V trimming: 4 bases; J trimming: 11 bases; junction bases outside the gene matches: 25. CDR1 GTSNPN and CDR2 SVGIG come from the germline V gene (reference sequence). The CDR3 sequence is CAWIAPPGLAGGGPVREQYF. CDR3 DNA sequence: TGTGCCTGGATCGCCCCCCCGGGACTAGCGGGGGGGGGTCCGGTGAGGGAGCAGTACTTC. The variable domain in full, completed from reference TRBV30 and TRBJ2-5, reads SQTIHQWPATLVQPVGSPLSLECTVEGTSNPNLYWYRQAAGRGLQLLFYSVGIGQISSEVPQNLSASRPQDRQFILSSKKLLLSDSGFYLCAWIAPPGLAGGGPVREQYFGPGTRLLVL.

The chain is built from TRBV10-3 and TRBJ1-2; D not certain. Trimming pared 7 bases from V and 5 bases from J, leaving 17 bases between. From germline, CDR1 is ENHRY and CDR2 SYGVKD. The CDR3 length is 14 residues. The CDR3 DNA reads as TGTGCCATCACCAATGACGGGGTAGGGTATGGCTACACCTTC. Translation: CAITNDGVGYGYTF.

This clone was seen just once. The chain carries TRBV9 and TRBJ2-7, with 8 positions matching TRBD1. The CDR3 totals 14 residues. CDR1 and CDR2 (germline): SGDLS, YYNGEE. V lost 4 bases, J lost 5 bases, and 8 bases stayed unmatched. The CDR3 DNA reads as TGTGCCAGCAGCCTCACAGGGGGAGACGACGAGCAGTACTTC. Translating it yields CASSLTGGDDEQYF.

The J gene is TRBJ1-5, the V gene TRBV11-3, with a possible D match to TRBD1 (5 bases). Germline V gene sequence: CDR1 SGHNT, CDR2 YENEEA. This CDR3 has 18 residues. V was trimmed by 10 bases and J by 0 bases, leaving 25 bases between them. CDR3 region: CATKHRETDRYSNQPQHF. The CDR3 DNA sequence: TGTGCCACCAAACACCGAGAGACAGACCGTTATAGCAATCAGCCCCAGCATTTT.

The V gene is TRBV30, the J gene TRBJ2-7, with 8 positions matching TRBD1. The trim removed 3 bases at V and 1 base at J, leaving 5 bases unmatched. Germline CDR1 is GTSNPN and CDR2 is SVGIG (reference sequence). The CDR3 loop spans 14 amino acids. This CDR3 reads CAWRRTGGSYEQYF. CDR3 coding DNA: TGTGCCTGGAGAAGAACAGGGGGGTCCTACGAGCAGTACTTC.

The chain combines TRBV18 with TRBJ1-1, with a possible D match to TRBD1 (6 bases). The V gene's germline CDR1 is KGHSH and CDR2 LQKENI. V lost 3 bases to trimming and J lost 3 bases, with 11 bases between them. There are 14 residues in the CDR3. Here the CDR3 reads CASSPGRGDTEAFF. In nucleotides, the CDR3 is TGTGCCAGCTCACCGGGGAGGGGGGACACTGAAGCTTTCTTT.

The chain is built from TRBV6-5 and TRBJ1-6, with D possibly matching TRBD1 (5 bases). The V end lost 0 bases, the J end lost 8 bases, and 14 bases lay between the germline ends. The germline CDR1 and CDR2 sequences are MNHEY and SVGAGI. This CDR3 spans 16 amino acids. The CDR3 DNA is TGTGCCAGCAGTTACTCTTTAACAGGTCCTGATTCACCCCTCCACTTT. Amino acid sequence: CASSYSLTGPDSPLHF.

This clone was seen a handful of times. The V call is TRBV11-2, the J call TRBJ1-4; D is ambiguous. CDR1 SGHAT and CDR2 FQNNGV come from the germline V gene. This CDR3 has 13 residues. V lost 5 bases, J lost 8 bases, and 12 bases lay in between. CDR3 nucleotide sequence: TGTGCCAGCAGCCGAGAGCGACGAGAAAAACTGTTTTTT. Translated: CASSRERREKLFF.

This clone occurred a few times. J is TRBJ2-2 and V is TRBV19; 11 positions match TRBD2. V dropped 6 bases and J dropped 5; count of bases not matched to a gene: 5. Germline CDR1 LNHDA, CDR2 SQIVND (reference sequence). The CDR3 extends over 15 amino acids. The CDR3 sequence is CASRRVAGGTGELFF. The CDR3 DNA reads TGTGCCAGTAGGCGGGTAGCGGGGGGGACCGGGGAGCTGTTTTTT.

The J gene is TRBJ2-5, the V gene TRBV10-2; 14 bases are shared with TRBD2. The end of the DNA is better explained by TRBJ2-7, so the J call may be wrong. Germline V CDR1 and CDR2: WSHSY, SAAADI. The CDR3 consists of 13 residues. The CDR3 protein is CASGTSGGYEQYF. The DNA for the CDR3 is TGCGCCAGCGGGACTAGCGGGGGATACGAGCAGTACTTC.

This chain joins TRBV5-8 and TRBJ2-5; 9 bases are a match to TRBD1. With the DNA end fitting TRBJ2-7 better, the J assignment may be wrong. In germline, CDR1 is SGHTS, CDR2 YDEGEE. The CDR3 consists of 13 residues. CDR3 DNA sequence: TGTGCCAGCAGCTGGGACAGGGCCTACGAGCAGTACTTC. This codes for CASSWDRAYEQYF.

The V and J genes are TRBV30 and TRBJ1-5; D is uncertain. Germline V gene data show CDR1 as GTSNPN and CDR2 as SVGIG (reference sequence). Trimming stripped 8 bases from V and 1 base from J, with 18 bases between. This CDR3 spans 15 amino acids. CDR3 DNA sequence: TGTGCCGTTAGCCCCGGGTCTTCGAGCAATCAGCCCCAGCATTTT. Encoded protein: CAVSPGSSSNQPQHF.

This chain links TRBV5-1 with TRBJ2-2; 11 bases are a match to TRBD2. The germline gives CDR1 SGHRS, CDR2 YFSETQ. Germline trimming cut 3 bases from V and 1 base from J; bases unmatched to any gene: 2. This CDR3 spans 16 amino acids. The CDR3, as DNA: TGCGCCAGCAGCTCCGGACTAGCGGGGAACACCGGGGAGCTGTTTTTT. It yields the protein CASSSGLAGNTGELFF.

This clone was counted a single time. CDR3 residues: CASGSRGGNEQFF. The CDR3 DNA follows: TGTGCCAGCGGCTCGAGGGGGGGCAATGAGCAGTTCTTC. The rearrangement joins TRBV27 to TRBJ2-1; D might be TRBD2 (7 bases). This CDR3 is built from 13 residues. Trimming pared 8 bases from V and 6 bases from J, leaving 14 bases between. Germline V CDR1 and CDR2: MNHEY, SMNVEV (reference sequence).

The V and J genes are TRBV11-2 and TRBJ2-7, with D perhaps matching TRBD2 (5 bases). The CDR3 spans 15 residues. Trimming took 5 bases from V and 0 from J, leaving 14 bases between them. The germline CDR1 and CDR2 sequences are SGHAT and FQNNGV. The CDR3 loop is CASSPGLGLSYEQYF. The CDR3 DNA is TGTGCCAGCAGCCCTGGACTCGGACTCTCCTACGAGCAGTACTTC.

The chain links TRBV6-5 to TRBJ2-7; weak D call: TRBD1 (5 bases). CDR3 length equals 14 residues. Germline V lookup: CDR1 MNHEY, CDR2 SVGAGI. Trimming removed 0 bases at V and 1 base at J, with 7 bases between. The CDR3 spells CASSYSQGSYEQYF. CDR3 DNA sequence: TGTGCCAGCAGTTACTCCCAGGGTTCCTACGAGCAGTACTTC.

This chain links TRBV19 with TRBJ2-7, with TRBD1 as a possible D gene (6 bases). This CDR3 contains 14 residues. V was pared by 5 bases and J by 0 bases, with 11 bases between. Germline CDR1 reads LNHDA; CDR2 reads SQIVND (reference sequence). The CDR3 bases are TGTGCCAGTAGTCGGGACACCCACTCCTACGAGCAGTACTTC. Protein: CASSRDTHSYEQYF. Combining the CDR3 with reference TRBV19 and TRBJ2-7 gives the whole variable domain DGGITQSPKYLFRKEGQNVTLSCEQNLNHDAMYWYRQDPGQGLRLIYYSQIVNDFQKGDIAEGYSVSREKKESFPLTVTSAQKNPTAFYLCASSRDTHSYEQYFGPGTRLTVT.

The CDR3 loop reads CASSPLAGGPTGELFF. CDR3 DNA: TGCGCCAGCAGCCCCCTAGCGGGAGGGCCTACCGGGGAGCTGTTTTTT. The J gene is TRBJ2-2, the V gene TRBV5-1; 12 bases fit TRBD2. The CDR3 extends over 16 amino acids. The germline V gene has CDR1 SGHRS and CDR2 YFSETQ. V lost 4 bases to trimming and J lost 5 bases; unmatched junction nucleotides: 6. Complete variable domain (other parts from reference TRBV5-1 and TRBJ2-2): KAGVTQTPRYLIKTRGQQVTLSCSPISGHRSVSWYQQTPGQGLQFLFEYFSETQRNKGNFPGRFSGRQFSNSRSEMNVSTLELGDSALYLCASSPLAGGPTGELFFGEGSRLTVL.

The chain couples TRBV12-5 to TRBJ2-1; the D gene is possibly TRBD1 (7 bases). The CDR3 runs 14 residues. V was shortened by 1 base and J by 6 bases, with 10 bases between the two germline ends. Germline V gives CDR1 LGHNT, CDR2 FRNRAP. In DNA, the CDR3 is TGTGCTAGTGGTTTGGACAGGGGAGGCAATGAGCAGTTCTTC. Protein product: CASGLDRGGNEQFF.

The rearrangement links TRBV4-3 to TRBJ2-3; weak D call: TRBD1 (6 bases). V was shortened by 4 bases and J by 8 bases, with 16 bases between the two germline ends. The CDR3 runs to 14 residues. Germline V gene sequence: CDR1 LGHNA, CDR2 YSLEER. In nucleotides, the CDR3 is TGCGCCAGCAGCCGAGATGAGGGGGTTCTTACGCAGTATTTT. This gives the protein CASSRDEGVLTQYF.

This chain connects TRBV4-3 to TRBJ2-3; TRBD2 is a possible D gene (7 bases). Germline lookup yields CDR1 LGHNA and CDR2 YSLEER. Trimming took off 0 bases at V and 6 bases at J, with 19 bases between the two ends. The CDR3 loop spans 17 amino acids. CDR3 nucleotides: TGCGCCAGCAGCCAAGATAGGCGGGGGCCGAGCAGGGATACGCAGTATTTT. Residues: CASSQDRRGPSRDTQYF.

The gene calls are TRBV6-1 and TRBJ1-5, with D hard to call. V was shortened by 4 bases and J by 0 bases, with 10 bases between the two germline ends. CDR1 is MNHNS and CDR2 is SASEGT in the germline V gene. This CDR3 region has 15 residues. In nucleotides, the CDR3 is TGTGCCAGCAGTGCCCAGGATAATAGCAATCAGCCCCAGCATTTT. It encodes CASSAQDNSNQPQHF.

The V call is TRBV5-5, the J call TRBJ2-3, with 14 bases lining up with TRBD2. J gave up 5 bases and V 2 bases, and 7 bases lay outside the gene matches. CDR3 length: 17 residues. Germline values: CDR1 SGHKS, CDR2 YYEKEE (reference sequence). The CDR3 coding sequence is TGTGCCAGCAGCTTTGACGGACTAGCGGGGGGAAAAGATACGCAGTATTTT. Its protein product is CASSFDGLAGGKDTQYF.

The rearrangement links TRBV5-1 to TRBJ2-1, with TRBD2 matching over 12 bases. CDR3 length: 15 residues. Germline values: CDR1 SGHRS, CDR2 YFSETQ. Trimming at V came to 4 bases and at J to 8 bases, leaving 7 bases not matched to a gene. CDR3 region: CASSRGLAGSYEQFF. The DNA of the CDR3 is TGCGCCAGCAGCAGGGGACTAGCGGGTTCCTATGAGCAGTTCTTC.

V gene TRBV27 combines with J gene TRBJ1-2; 8 bases fit TRBD1. From germline, CDR1 is MNHEY and CDR2 SMNVEV (reference sequence). The CDR3 has 15 residues. The junction had 9 bases not matched to a gene; V was cut back by 5 bases and J by 4 bases. The CDR3 protein is CASSEGTGDRYGYTF. CDR3 DNA sequence: TGTGCCAGCAGTGAGGGGACAGGCGATCGCTATGGCTACACCTTC.

The rearrangement links TRBV4-3 to TRBJ1-5; D not resolved. Trimming shortened V by 0 bases and J by 6 bases, and 21 bases separated the two germline ends. CDR3 size: 18 residues. In germline, CDR1 is LGHNA, CDR2 YSLEER. The DNA of the CDR3 is TGCGCCAGCAGCCAAGATAATAGAGGCGCGGGTCTGGCTCAGCCCCAGCATTTT. Protein: CASSQDNRGAGLAQPQHF.

The chain recombines TRBV7-9 with TRBJ2-2; tentative D call: TRBD1 (6 bases). Germline V gene sequence: CDR1 SEHNR, CDR2 FQNEAQ (reference sequence). The CDR3 covers 15 residues. Deletions cut 4 bases from V and 5 bases from J, with 14 bases between. In nucleotides, the CDR3 is TGTGCCAGCAGCTCCCGCCAGGGGATGACCGGGGAGCTGTTTTTT. Translating gives CASSSRQGMTGELFF.